These 20 T cell receptor beta chains share one sample of origin, sequenced in a study of T-cell reconstitution after alpha-beta-depleted transplantation in children. Unique molecular identifiers tagged the TCRbeta library. MiXCR, run by TCRdb on the PCR reads, gives a single entry per CDR3 protein. The table records 450,000 to 550,000 distinct CDR3 sequences, 10% to 12% of them present only once. Sample: PBMCs, mostly from graft donor cells, taken 180 days after TCRalphabeta/CD19-depleted stem cell transplant. The source is a female patient between 2 and 15 years old who had a stem cell transplant for aplastic anemia, so the T cells may come from the graft donor.

The V gene is TRBV6-2 or TRBV6-3, the J gene TRBJ2-1; 9 bases line up with TRBD2. The CDR3 has 15 amino acids. The V gene's germline CDR1 is MNHEY and CDR2 SVGEGT. After removal of 2 bases from V and 6 bases from J, the junction contained 5 bases not matched to a gene. This CDR3 reads CASSYAGGPGNEQFF. The CDR3, as DNA: TGTGCCAGCAGTTACGCGGGAGGGCCAGGCAATGAGCAGTTCTTC.

This chain uses TRBV6-1 with TRBJ2-7, with TRBD1 matching 11 bases. The CDR3 has 14 residues. Germline V gene lookup returns CDR1 MNHNS and CDR2 SASEGT. V lost 11 bases, J lost 4 bases, and 10 bases stayed unmatched. The CDR3 sequence is CAGGPGQGVYEQYV. DNA for the CDR3: TGTGCCGGCGGACCGGGACAGGGGGTTTACGAGCAGTACGTC.

This clonotype was seen only a few times. V and J are TRBV19 and TRBJ1-5; D perhaps matches TRBD1 (5 bases). V lost 7 bases to trimming and J lost 6 bases, with 19 bases between them. Germline CDR1 reads LNHDA; CDR2 reads SQIVND (reference sequence). CDR3 length equals 15 residues. The CDR3 region has the DNA TGTGCCAGTATGGGGGGTAGATACCCCAGTCAGCCCCAGCATTTT. Protein product: CASMGGRYPSQPQHF.

The chain has TRBV24-1 and TRBJ2-1; D may be TRBD2 (5 bases). This CDR3 contains 17 residues. V lost 1 base to trimming and J lost 0 bases, with 12 bases between them. The germline V gene encodes CDR1 KGHDR and CDR2 SFDVKD. CDR3 bases: TGTGCCACCAGTGATTTTAAGCGGTGGAGCTCCTACAATGAGCAGTTCTTC. Protein product: CATSDFKRWSSYNEQFF.

V and J are TRBV5-6 and TRBJ1-1; D unresolved. V dropped 2 bases and J dropped 3 bases, with 11 bases sitting between them. The germline V gene encodes CDR1 SGHDT and CDR2 YYEEEE. The CDR3 runs to 14 residues. As DNA, the CDR3 is TGTGCCAGCAGCTTTCCCACTAGGGACACTGAAGCTTTCTTT. Translated: CASSFPTRDTEAFF.

This clonotype has a count of ten or more. The rearrangement uses TRBV5-1 and TRBJ1-1, with D tentatively TRBD1 (5 bases). CDR1 SGHRS and CDR2 YFSETQ come from the germline V gene. The length of the CDR3 is 16 residues. The germline V and J ends were trimmed by 5 bases and 2 bases, with 19 bases remaining between them. This CDR3 is CASSPKTGPVNTEAFF. The CDR3 DNA is TGCGCCAGCAGTCCGAAGACGGGACCCGTCAACACTGAAGCTTTCTTT.

This clonotype was seen at least ten times. The rearrangement links TRBV29-1 to TRBJ2-4; TRBD2 matches 16 bases. V lost 0 bases, J lost 6 bases, and 11 bases stayed unmatched. CDR3 length: 19 residues. In germline, CDR1 is SQVTM, CDR2 ANQGSEA. This CDR3 is CSVEDSSGLAGGIGNIQYF. CDR3 coding DNA: TGCAGCGTTGAAGACTCCTCGGGACTAGCGGGAGGGATCGGAAACATTCAGTACTTC. Full variable domain (rest looked up from reference TRBV29-1 and TRBJ2-4): SAVISQKPSRDICQRGTSLTIQCQVDSQVTMMFWYRQQPGQSLTLIATANQGSEATYESGFVIDKFPISRPNLTFSTLTVSNMSPEDSSIYLCSVEDSSGLAGGIGNIQYFGAGTRLSVL.

This clonotype has more than one count but fewer than ten. The V call is TRBV7-8, the J call TRBJ2-7, with D possibly matching TRBD2 (6 bases). Trimming left V 6 bases short and J 4 bases short, with 19 bases between. The CDR3 loop spans 15 amino acids. CDR1 is SGHVS and CDR2 is FQNEAQ in the germline V gene. CDR3 in amino acids: CASRNTGTGNYEQYF. The CDR3 DNA sequence: TGTGCCAGCAGAAACACCGGGACTGGGAATTACGAGCAGTACTTC.

The chain couples TRBV20-1 to TRBJ2-3; the D gene is possibly TRBD1 (5 bases). V lost 4 bases and J 10 bases, leaving 9 bases between the germline ends. From germline, CDR1 is DFQATT and CDR2 SNEGSKA (reference sequence). The CDR3 consists of 10 residues. The CDR3 sequence: CSAKQDAQYF. CDR3 sequence (DNA): TGCAGTGCTAAACAGGATGCGCAGTATTTT.

The rearrangement joins TRBV6-2 or TRBV6-3 to TRBJ2-3, with TRBD2 matching over 9 bases. The CDR3 loop spans 17 amino acids. Per germline, CDR1 MNHEY and CDR2 SVGEGT. Trimming removed 1 base from V and 2 bases from J; junction bases left unmatched: 7. CDR3 DNA: TGTGCCAGCAGTTACTATCGTAGCGGGAGCCCCACAGATACGCAGTATTTT. Translating gives CASSYYRSGSPTDTQYF.

This clonotype was counted a few times. This sequence joins TRBV28 and TRBJ2-4, with D possibly TRBD1 on 5 matching bases. The CDR3 spans 14 residues. The V end lost 10 bases, the J end lost 0 bases, and 13 bases lay between the germline ends. The V gene's germline CDR1 is MDHEN and CDR2 SYDVKM. The CDR3 loop is CAIETVLAKNIQYF. The CDR3 DNA is TGTGCCATCGAGACAGTACTAGCCAAAAACATTCAGTACTTC. The full variable domain, completed using reference TRBV28 and TRBJ2-4, is DVKVTQSSRYLVKRTGEKVFLECVQDMDHENMFWYRQDPGLGLRLIYFSYDVKMKEKGDIPEGYSVSREKKERFSLILESASTNQTSMYLCAIETVLAKNIQYFGAGTRLSVL.

This clonotype has more than one count but fewer than ten. This chain joins TRBV21-1 and TRBJ2-4. TRBV21-1 is a known pseudogene. This CDR3 has 13 amino acids. CDR3 DNA: TGTGCCAGCAGCACGTTCTTAAAGGGCATTCAGTACTTC. Protein: CASSTFLKGIQYF.

The chain joins TRBV10-3 to TRBJ2-1; D not resolved. Between the trimmed V and J ends, which lost 4 bases and 5 bases, there was a span of 12 bases. Germline-derived CDR1 and CDR2 are ENHRY and SYGVKD. The CDR3 runs to 14 residues. The CDR3 DNA reads TGTGCCATCAGTGGTCCGAGGACCAACAATGAGCAGTTCTTC. Translating gives CAISGPRTNNEQFF.

This clonotype was seen at least ten times. The chain combines TRBV10-3 with TRBJ2-5; TRBD2 matches at 12 bases. The germline V gene encodes CDR1 ENHRY and CDR2 SYGVKD. CDR3 length: 16 amino acids. The J segment lost 1 base and the V segment lost 6 bases, leaving 6 bases of the junction unmatched. The CDR3 bases are TGTGCCATCAGCCAACTAGCGGGAGGCCCCCAAGAGACCCAGTACTTC. It encodes CAISQLAGGPQETQYF.

V usage is TRBV2 and J usage is TRBJ2-2; D perhaps matches TRBD1 (5 bases). CDR1 SNHLY and CDR2 FYNNEI come from the germline V gene. Trimming took 4 bases from V and 0 from J, leaving 9 bases between them. The CDR3 has 15 residues. CDR3 sequence: CASSGAGTNTGELFF. In nucleotides, the CDR3 is TGTGCCAGCAGTGGGGCAGGGACGAACACCGGGGAGCTGTTTTTT.

The rearrangement joins TRBV7-2 to TRBJ2-7; D unresolved. The CDR3 covers 15 residues. Deletions cut 0 bases from V and 0 bases from J, with 9 bases between. Germline lookup yields CDR1 SGHTA and CDR2 FQGNSA. The CDR3 bases are TGTGCCAGCAGCTTAGCGGTTACATCCTCCTACGAGCAGTACTTC. Encoded protein: CASSLAVTSSYEQYF.

This chain connects TRBV24-1 to TRBJ2-2; 10 nucleotides line up with TRBD1. The CDR3 runs 16 residues. CDR1 is KGHDR, CDR2 SFDVKD, per germline. V lost 4 bases, J lost 5 bases, and 6 bases stayed unmatched. The CDR3 DNA is TGTGCCACCAGTGAGGCGGGACAGGGGCGGACCGGGGAGCTGTTTTTT. It encodes CATSEAGQGRTGELFF.

This clonotype was recorded a few times. This chain connects TRBV6-1 to TRBJ2-7; 7 bases are shared with TRBD2. The CDR3 sequence is 14 residues long. V dropped 6 bases and J dropped 2; count of bases not matched to a gene: 7. The germline V gene encodes CDR1 MNHNS and CDR2 SASEGT. CDR3 residues: CASRKTSATYEQYF. CDR3 in DNA: TGTGCCAGCAGAAAAACTAGCGCGACCTACGAGCAGTACTTC.

The chain recombines TRBV29-1 with TRBJ2-7; D gene unclear. This CDR3 is 11 amino acids long. From germline, CDR1 is SQVTM and CDR2 ANQGSEA. The ends were cut back, 5 bases at V and 1 base at J, with 6 bases in the middle. The CDR3 bases are TGCAGCGTTCTCCAGTCCTACGAGCAGTACTTC. Its translation: CSVLQSYEQYF.

J is TRBJ1-1 and V is TRBV19, with D possibly TRBD1 on 6 matching bases. The CDR3 sequence is 16 residues long. Deletions cut 7 bases from V and 4 bases from J, with 22 bases between. Looked up from germline, CDR1 is LNHDA and CDR2 is SQIVND (reference sequence). CDR3 region: CASTLSGGLFLTEAFF. The CDR3 nucleotides are TGTGCCAGTACTCTATCCGGGGGGCTATTCCTCACTGAAGCTTTCTTT.